This T cell receptor beta chain was obtained from a study of PD-L1 blockade in urothelial cancer (dated by TCRdb to the late 2010s). Study-wide context: All patients started therapy in about 2014 and received atezolizumab 1,200 mg intravenously every 3 weeks. Pretreatment tumor samples, along with matched peripheral blood collected serially before and after atezolizumab treatment, underwent TCR sequencing. Durable clinical benefit was defined as progression-free survival longer than 6 months, and TCR features were also tested against progression-free and overall survival. Blood samples gave a median of 141,255 T cells and approximately 81,000 unique TCRs, with a median clonality of around 0.074. In the same patients, pretreatment tumors underwent whole exome sequencing and RNA sequencing in addition to TCR sequencing. Roughly nine patients achieved durable clinical benefit and some 21 did not. An ECOG performance status of 0 or 1 was recorded for the patients, and 0 to 3 prior chemotherapy regimens had been received by the patients. Pretreatment blood TCR-seq was available for fewer than 30 patients, at least one posttreatment blood collection was obtained for 24 patients, and tumor TCR-seq was available for 24 patients. About 90% of the roughly 29 patients were identified as males with urothelial cancer of bladder origin, and a prior smoking history was reported by 18 of 29 patients. Blood samples were analyzed at 3 weeks after treatment start (second dose) and at 6 weeks after treatment start. The study, an exploratory multi-omic analysis, examined somatic, immune and clinical correlates of response to PD-L1 blockade with atezolizumab in urothelial cancer. What the authors observed across the whole study: Small sample size (n of about 30) and many exploratory analyses mean the results are intended to be hypothesis-generating. Improved progression-free and overall survival was associated with having pretreatment peripheral blood TCR clonality below the median. Greater expansion of tumor-associated TCR clones in peripheral blood 3 weeks after the start of treatment was observed in patients with durable benefit (n of about 21, p = 0.022).

About this clone: Its cognate antigen has yet to be identified. No base quality values were provided; no much bigger clone lies one nucleotide off.

The germline V gene sets CDR1 to WSHSY and CDR2 to SAAADI. For this chain, trimming is 8 bases at the V end and 0 bases at the J end, and the number of junction bases without a gene match is 11. The cysteine opens and the phenylalanine closes a CDR3 of 18 amino acids. The entry retains the CDR3 DNA only, 54 bases that are in frame from base 1. Synthetic TCR analog templates were spiked into each PCR so that absolute template abundance could be estimated from read counts. TCRbeta CDR3 regions were amplified from genomic DNA with bias-controlled V and J gene primers using the immunoSEQ assay. Rearranged TCRbeta segments were sequenced at approximately 20X coverage. The source study handled its data this way. Sequencing errors were corrected by clustering and CDR3s were annotated against IMGT to assign V, D and J genes. Out-of-frame and stop-codon sequences were excluded, and only productive TCRbeta rearrangements were used in downstream analyses. To compute clonality, Shannon entropy was normalized by the log of the number of unique productive sequences and then subtracted from one. Clones differing between time points or between blood and tumor were identified by Fisher's exact test with Benjamini-Hochberg correction at adjusted p below 0.01. TCRdb's version of the immuneACCESS table is confined to in-frame rearrangements and falls short of the full clone set. An unresolved V gene accounts for under half of the shortfall where checked; the remainder is of unknown origin. V and J calls and clone size are those listed in that table; D and trimming were worked out from the DNA. The sample table lists 29,000 or so clones, 87% of them with a count of one. The leading ten clones occupy 2.5% to 3.5% of the sample.

The cohort comprised 25 to 35 patients with locally advanced or metastatic urothelial carcinoma treated at Memorial Sloan Kettering on a trial protocol. Peripheral blood mononuclear cells were collected from each patient pretreatment and during treatment, giving between 1 and 8 total time points per patient. The Qiagen DNeasy Blood extraction kit was used to purify genomic DNA from total PBMCs and tumor samples. PBMCs were collected pretreatment and during treatment, and were isolated and stored as previously described. This chain is built from TRBV10-2 and TRBJ2-1, with 12 bases in between that match TRBD2. The TCR originated in a man aged 50 or older with urothelial cancer. Sequences were derived from PBMCs, sampled around atezolizumab (anti-PD-L1) treatment. This receptor has the CDR3 CASGGTSGHRSSYNEQFF. The DNA sequence follows: TGCGCCAGCGGAGGGACTAGCGGGCATAGGAGCTCCTACAATGAGCAGTTCTTC.